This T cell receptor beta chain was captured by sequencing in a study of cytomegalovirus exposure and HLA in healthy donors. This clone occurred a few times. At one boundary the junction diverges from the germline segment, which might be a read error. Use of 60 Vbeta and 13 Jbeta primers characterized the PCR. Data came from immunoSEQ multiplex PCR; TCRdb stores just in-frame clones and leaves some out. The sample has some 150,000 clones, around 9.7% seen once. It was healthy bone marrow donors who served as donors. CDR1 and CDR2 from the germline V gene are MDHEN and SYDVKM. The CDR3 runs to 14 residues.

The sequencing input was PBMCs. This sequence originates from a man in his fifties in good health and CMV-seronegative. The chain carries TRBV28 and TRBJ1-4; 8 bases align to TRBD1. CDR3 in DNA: TGTGCCAGCACTTTACAGGGGGTTCATGAAAAACTGTTTTTT. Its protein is CASTLQGVHEKLFF.